This TCR beta chain was found in a study of cytomegalovirus exposure and HLA in healthy donors. The CDR3 loop spans 14 amino acids. Trimming cost V 2 bases and J 4 bases; bases outside gene matches: 3. CDR1 and CDR2 (germline): SGDLS, YYNGEE. Vbeta (60) and Jbeta (13) primers were used in the PCR. Sequencing was performed with immunoSEQ multiplex PCR; in TCRdb, only in-frame clones are kept and a portion is missing. The top ten hold 0.58% of the sample, which has approximately 240,000 clones, approximately 82% seen once. The source of this sequence is a woman between 40 and 55 years old in good health and CMV-seronegative. The chain has TRBV9 and TRBJ1-1; 9 bases map to TRBD1. Sequencing was performed on PBMCs. The CDR3 DNA follows: TGTGCCAGCAGCGTGGGACAGGGTGTCACTGAAGCTTTCTTT. Amino acid sequence: CASSVGQGVTEAFF.